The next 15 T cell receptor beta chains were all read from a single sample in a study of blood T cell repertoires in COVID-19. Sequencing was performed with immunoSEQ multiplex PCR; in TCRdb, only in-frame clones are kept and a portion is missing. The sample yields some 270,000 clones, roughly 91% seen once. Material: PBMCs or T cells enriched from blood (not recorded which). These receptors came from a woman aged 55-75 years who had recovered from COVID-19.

The CDR3 loop reads CASSYGTENYGYTF. The CDR3 DNA is TGTGCCAGCAGTTACGGGACAGAGAACTATGGCTACACCTTC. The chain carries TRBV28 and TRBJ1-2; TRBD1 matches at 7 bases. V shed 4 bases, J shed 2 bases, and the junction held 4 bases outside the gene matches. Germline V gene lookup returns CDR1 MDHEN and CDR2 SYDVKM. CDR3 length equals 14 residues.

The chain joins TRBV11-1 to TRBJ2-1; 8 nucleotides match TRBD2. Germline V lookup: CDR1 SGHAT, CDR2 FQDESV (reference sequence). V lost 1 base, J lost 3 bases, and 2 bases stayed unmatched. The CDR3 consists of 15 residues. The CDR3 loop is CASSLEAGDYNEQFF. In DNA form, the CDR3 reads TGTGCCAGCAGCTTAGAAGCGGGGGACTACAATGAGCAGTTCTTC.

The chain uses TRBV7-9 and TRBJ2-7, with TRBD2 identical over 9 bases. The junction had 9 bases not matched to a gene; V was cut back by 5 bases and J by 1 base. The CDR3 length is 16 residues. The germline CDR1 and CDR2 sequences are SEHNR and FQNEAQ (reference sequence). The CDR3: CASSPGGLAGSYEQYF. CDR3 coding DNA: TGTGCCAGCAGCCCCGGTGGGCTAGCGGGATCCTACGAGCAGTACTTC.

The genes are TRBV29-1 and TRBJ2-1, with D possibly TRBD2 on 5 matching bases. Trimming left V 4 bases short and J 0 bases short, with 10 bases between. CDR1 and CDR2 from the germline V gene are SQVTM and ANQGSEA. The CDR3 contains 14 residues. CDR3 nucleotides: TGCAGCGTTGTAACGGGGAGCTCCTACAATGAGCAGTTCTTC. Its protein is CSVVTGSSYNEQFF.

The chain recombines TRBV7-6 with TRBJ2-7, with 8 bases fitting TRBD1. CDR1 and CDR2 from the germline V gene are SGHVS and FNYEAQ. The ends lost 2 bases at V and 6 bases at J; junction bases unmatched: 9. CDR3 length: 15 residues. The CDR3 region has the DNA TGTGCCAGCAGCTTATCTGAATCACAGGGGGGCGAGCAGTACTTC. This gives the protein CASSLSESQGGEQYF.

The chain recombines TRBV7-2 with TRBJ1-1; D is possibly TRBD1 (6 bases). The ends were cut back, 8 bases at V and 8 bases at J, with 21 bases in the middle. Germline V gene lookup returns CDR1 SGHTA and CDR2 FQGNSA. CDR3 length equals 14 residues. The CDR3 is CASHVIMQGIEAFF. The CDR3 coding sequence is TGTGCCAGCCATGTAATTATGCAGGGGATAGAAGCTTTCTTT.

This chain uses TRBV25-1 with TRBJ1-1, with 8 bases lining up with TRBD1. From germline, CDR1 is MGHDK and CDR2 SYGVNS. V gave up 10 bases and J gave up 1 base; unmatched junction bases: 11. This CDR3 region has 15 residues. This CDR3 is CATLPSDRGNTEAFF. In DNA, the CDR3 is TGTGCCACCCTCCCGAGCGACAGGGGGAACACTGAAGCTTTCTTT.

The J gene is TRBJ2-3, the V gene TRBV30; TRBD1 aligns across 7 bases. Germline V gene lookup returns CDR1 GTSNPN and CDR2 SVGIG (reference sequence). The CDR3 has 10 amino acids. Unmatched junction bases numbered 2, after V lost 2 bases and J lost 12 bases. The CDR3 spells CAWSTGVQYF. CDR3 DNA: TGTGCCTGGAGTACAGGGGTCCAGTATTTT. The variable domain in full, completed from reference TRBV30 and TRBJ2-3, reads SQTIHQWPATLVQPVGSPLSLECTVEGTSNPNLYWYRQAAGRGLQLLFYSVGIGQISSEVPQNLSASRPQDRQFILSSKKLLLSDSGFYLCAWSTGVQYFGPGTRLTVL.

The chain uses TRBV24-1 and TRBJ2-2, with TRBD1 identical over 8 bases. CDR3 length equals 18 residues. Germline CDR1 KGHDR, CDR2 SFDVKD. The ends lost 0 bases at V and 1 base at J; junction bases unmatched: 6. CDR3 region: CATSDLPRTGRNTGELFF. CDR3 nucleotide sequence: TGTGCCACCAGTGATTTGCCCCGGACAGGGCGGAACACCGGGGAGCTGTTTTTT.

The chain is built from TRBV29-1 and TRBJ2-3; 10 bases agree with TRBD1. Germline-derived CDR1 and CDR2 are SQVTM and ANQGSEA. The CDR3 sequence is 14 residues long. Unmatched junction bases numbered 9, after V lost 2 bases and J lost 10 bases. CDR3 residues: CSVERTGGAVAQYF. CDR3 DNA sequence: TGCAGCGTTGAACGGACAGGGGGGGCAGTGGCGCAGTATTTT.

The CDR3 reads CASSFYRTNGAQHF. For the CDR3, the DNA is TGTGCCAGCAGTTTCTACAGGACTAATGGGGCCCAGCATTTT. The V gene is TRBV28, the J gene TRBJ1-5; perhaps TRBD1 as D (5 bases). The CDR3 length is 14 residues. Trimming cost V 3 bases and J 11 bases, with 17 bases left between them. CDR1 MDHEN and CDR2 SYDVKM come from the germline V gene.

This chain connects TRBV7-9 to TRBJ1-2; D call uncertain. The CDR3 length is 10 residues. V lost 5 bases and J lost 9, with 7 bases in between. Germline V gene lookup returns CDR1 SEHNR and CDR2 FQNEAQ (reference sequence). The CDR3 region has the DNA TGTGCCAGCAGCGGCCCCCGCTACACCTTC. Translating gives CASSGPRYTF.

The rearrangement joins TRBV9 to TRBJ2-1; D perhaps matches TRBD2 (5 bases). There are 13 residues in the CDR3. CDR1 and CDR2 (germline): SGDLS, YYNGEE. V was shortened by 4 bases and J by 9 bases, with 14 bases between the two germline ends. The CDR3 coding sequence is TGTGCCAGCAGCACAGCGGTGTTTGGTGAGCAGTTCTTC. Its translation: CASSTAVFGEQFF.

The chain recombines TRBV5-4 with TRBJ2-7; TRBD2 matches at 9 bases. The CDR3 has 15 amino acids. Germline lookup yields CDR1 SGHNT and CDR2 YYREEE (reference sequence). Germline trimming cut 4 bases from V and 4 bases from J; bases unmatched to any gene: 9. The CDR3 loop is CASSDPREGGYEQYF. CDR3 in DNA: TGTGCCAGCAGCGACCCGCGGGAGGGTGGGTACGAGCAGTACTTC.

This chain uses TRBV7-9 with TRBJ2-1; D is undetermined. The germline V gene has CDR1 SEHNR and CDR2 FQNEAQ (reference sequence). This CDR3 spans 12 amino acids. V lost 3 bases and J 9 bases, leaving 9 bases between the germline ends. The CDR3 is CASSFSTGEQFF. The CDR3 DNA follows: TGTGCCAGCAGCTTTTCCACCGGTGAGCAGTTCTTC.